This passage covers 11 T cell receptor beta chains from one sample sequenced in a study of Ad26.COV2.S vaccination and SARS-CoV-2 variants. Repertoires were generated with immunoSEQ multiplex PCR, while TCRdb's copy carries only in-frame clones and drops some. The table shows 350,000 to 550,000 clones, with 89% occurring only once. As for treatment: about 20 received Ad26.COV2.S at low or high dose, single or two shots; roughly 5 received placebo; per-sample allocation not given. All samples were drawn on day 63, counting from the first vaccine or placebo injection. This material consisted of peripheral blood, taken in a trial of Ad26.COV2.S vaccine versus placebo. These receptor sequences come from a person aged 18 to 65 who received the Ad26.COV2.S COVID-19 vaccine or a placebo.

This clone was found once. This chain uses TRBV7-2 with TRBJ2-3; 12 bases fit TRBD1. V lost 0 bases and J lost 6; bases outside the gene matches: 4. Germline V gene sequence: CDR1 SGHTA, CDR2 FQGNSA. The length of the CDR3 is 16 residues. The CDR3 sequence is CASSLAPGQGADTQYF. The CDR3 DNA is TGTGCCAGCAGCTTAGCTCCGGGACAGGGGGCTGATACGCAGTATTTT.

The chain employs TRBV7-2 and TRBJ2-4, with 9 positions matching TRBD2. The trim removed 5 bases at V and 0 bases at J, leaving 5 bases unmatched. Germline V gives CDR1 SGHTA, CDR2 FQGNSA. This CDR3 spans 16 amino acids. CDR3 residues: CASSLVAGVAKNIQYF. The CDR3 coding sequence is TGTGCCAGCAGCCTAGTAGCGGGGGTAGCCAAAAACATTCAGTACTTC.

The V gene is TRBV4-2, the J gene TRBJ1-4, with 10 positions matching TRBD1. The germline gives CDR1 LGHNA, CDR2 YNFKEQ. Unmatched junction bases numbered 18, after V lost 4 bases and J lost 7 bases. This CDR3 is 19 amino acids long. The CDR3 bases are TGTGCCAGCAGCCCAACACTGACAGGGGGCGCCGCTTGGGGTGAAAAACTGTTTTTT. It specifies CASSPTLTGGAAWGEKLFF.

The CDR3, as DNA: TGCGCCAGCAGCCCCGAGCTTCATGGCTACACCTTC. This sequence encodes CASSPELHGYTF. The chain joins TRBV5-1 to TRBJ1-2; no clear D gene. Trimming pared 4 bases from V and 6 bases from J, leaving 10 bases between. The germline CDR1 and CDR2 sequences are SGHRS and YFSETQ. CDR3 length: 12 residues.

There are a few counts of this clone. The V and J genes are TRBV2 and TRBJ2-3, with unresolved D. Trimming shortened V by 1 base and J by 5 bases, and 16 bases separated the two germline ends. Germline lookup yields CDR1 SNHLY and CDR2 FYNNEI. CDR3 length: 16 amino acids. The CDR3 nucleotides are TGTGCCAGCAGTGAAGGTTCGGCCCCATGGGGAGATACGCAGTATTTT. Translating gives CASSEGSAPWGDTQYF. The whole variable domain, filled in from reference TRBV2 and TRBJ2-3, reads EPEVTQTPSHQVTQMGQEVILRCVPISNHLYFYWYRQILGQKVEFLVSFYNNEISEKSEIFDDQFSVERPDGSNFTLKIRSTKLEDSAMYFCASSEGSAPWGDTQYFGPGTRLTVL.

To note about this clone: Other DNA sequences in the sample encode the same CDR3. This sequence joins TRBV7-9 and TRBJ2-3; D gene ambiguous. Germline CDR1 reads SEHNR; CDR2 reads FQNEAQ (reference sequence). Trimming removed 8 bases from V and 6 bases from J, with 9 bases in between. The CDR3 consists of 11 residues. CDR3 protein: CASGSTDTQYF. DNA of the CDR3: TGTGCCAGCGGGTCCACGGATACGCAGTATTTT.

CDR3 bases: TGTGCCAGCAGTTACTCCGAGGGAGAGCAGTACGTC. Protein product: CASSYSEGEQYV. This chain links TRBV6-6 with TRBJ2-7, with a weak D call TRBD2 (5 bases). The germline V and J ends were trimmed by 0 bases and 7 bases, with 7 bases remaining between them. This CDR3 comprises 12 residues. The germline CDR1 and CDR2 sequences are MNHNY and SVGAGI (reference sequence).

This sequence joins TRBV7-2 and TRBJ2-7; D not certain. Trimming cost V 1 base and J 0 bases, with 7 bases left between them. Germline assignment: CDR1 SGHTA and CDR2 FQGNSA. The length of the CDR3 is 14 residues. The CDR3 region is CASSLGVFSYEQYF. CDR3 in DNA: TGTGCCAGCAGCTTAGGGGTATTCTCCTACGAGCAGTACTTC.

The V call is TRBV4-1, the J call TRBJ2-7; D might be TRBD1 (6 bases). Germline assignment: CDR1 MGHRA and CDR2 YSYEKL. Trimming cost V 9 bases and J 6 bases, with 15 bases left between them. CDR3 size: 12 residues. The CDR3 DNA is TGCGCCAGAATAACCGGGACAAGCGAGCAGTACTTC. The encoded protein is CARITGTSEQYF.

The chain employs TRBV4-2 and TRBJ1-4; the match to TRBD1 covers 9 bases. The CDR3 loop spans 17 amino acids. The J segment lost 5 bases and the V segment lost 1 base, leaving 8 bases of the junction unmatched. Germline V gene lookup returns CDR1 LGHNA and CDR2 YNFKEQ. The CDR3 nucleotides are TGTGCCAGCAGCCAAGGGCCCTGGACAGGGGAAAATGAAAAACTGTTTTTT. It specifies CASSQGPWTGENEKLFF.

CDR3 loop: CASRETGGEQYF. CDR3 coding DNA: TGTGCCAGCAGGGAAACAGGGGGCGAGCAGTACTTC. V gene TRBV2 combines with J gene TRBJ2-7; 8 nucleotides agree with TRBD1. Trimming removed 6 bases from V and 6 bases from J; junction bases left unmatched: 4. CDR3 length equals 12 residues. Per germline, CDR1 SNHLY and CDR2 FYNNEI.